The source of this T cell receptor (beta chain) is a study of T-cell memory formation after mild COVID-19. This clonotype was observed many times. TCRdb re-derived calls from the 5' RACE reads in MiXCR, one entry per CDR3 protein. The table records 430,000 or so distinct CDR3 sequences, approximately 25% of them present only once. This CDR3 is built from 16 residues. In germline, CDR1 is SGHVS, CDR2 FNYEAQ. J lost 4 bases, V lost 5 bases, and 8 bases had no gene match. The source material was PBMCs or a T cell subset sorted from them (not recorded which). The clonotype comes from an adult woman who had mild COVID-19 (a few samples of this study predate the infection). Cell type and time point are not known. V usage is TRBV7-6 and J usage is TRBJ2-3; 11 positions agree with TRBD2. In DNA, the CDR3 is TGTGCCAGCAGCCCAGGTAGCGGGGGGGCTCCAGATACGCAGTATTTT. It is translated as CASSPGSGGAPDTQYF.